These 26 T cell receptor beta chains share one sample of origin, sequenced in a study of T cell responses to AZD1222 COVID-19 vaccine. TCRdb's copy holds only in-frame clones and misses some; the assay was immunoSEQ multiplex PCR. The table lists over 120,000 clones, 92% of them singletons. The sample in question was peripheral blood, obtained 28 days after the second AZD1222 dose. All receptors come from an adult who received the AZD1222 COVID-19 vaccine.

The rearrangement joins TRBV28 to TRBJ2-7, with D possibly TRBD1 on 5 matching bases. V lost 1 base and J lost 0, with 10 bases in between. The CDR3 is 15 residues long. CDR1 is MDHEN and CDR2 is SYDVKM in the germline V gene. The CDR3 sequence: CASSLSAGHSYEQYF. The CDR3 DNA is TGTGCCAGCAGTTTATCGGCCGGACACTCCTACGAGCAGTACTTC.

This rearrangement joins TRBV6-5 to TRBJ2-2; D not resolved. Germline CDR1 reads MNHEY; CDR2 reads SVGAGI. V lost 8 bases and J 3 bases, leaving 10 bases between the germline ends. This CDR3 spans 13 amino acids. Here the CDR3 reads CASLITDTGELFF. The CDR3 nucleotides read TGTGCCAGCCTGATTACGGACACCGGGGAGCTGTTTTTT.

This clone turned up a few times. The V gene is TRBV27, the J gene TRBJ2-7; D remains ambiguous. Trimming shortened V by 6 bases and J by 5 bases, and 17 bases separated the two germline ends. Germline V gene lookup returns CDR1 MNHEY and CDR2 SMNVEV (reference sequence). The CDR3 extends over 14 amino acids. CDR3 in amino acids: CASRTGLIFHEQYF. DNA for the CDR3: TGTGCCAGCAGAACGGGCCTGATATTCCACGAGCAGTACTTC.

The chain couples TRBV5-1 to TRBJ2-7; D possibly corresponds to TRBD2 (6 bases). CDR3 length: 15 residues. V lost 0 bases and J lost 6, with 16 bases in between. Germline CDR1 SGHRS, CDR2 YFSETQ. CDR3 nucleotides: TGCGCCAGCAGCTTGGCCGGCGGTAGCGGTGGCGAGCAGTACTTC. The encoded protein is CASSLAGGSGGEQYF. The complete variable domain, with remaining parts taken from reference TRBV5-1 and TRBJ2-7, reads KAGVTQTPRYLIKTRGQQVTLSCSPISGHRSVSWYQQTPGQGLQFLFEYFSETQRNKGNFPGRFSGRQFSNSRSEMNVSTLELGDSALYLCASSLAGGSGGEQYFGPGTRLTVT.

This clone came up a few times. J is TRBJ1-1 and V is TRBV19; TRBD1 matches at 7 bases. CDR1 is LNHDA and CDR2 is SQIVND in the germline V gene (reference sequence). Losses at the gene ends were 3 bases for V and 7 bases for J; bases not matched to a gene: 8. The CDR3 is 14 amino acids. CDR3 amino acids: CASSIPTGTDEAFF. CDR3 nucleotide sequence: TGTGCCAGTAGTATTCCCACCGGGACAGATGAAGCTTTCTTT.

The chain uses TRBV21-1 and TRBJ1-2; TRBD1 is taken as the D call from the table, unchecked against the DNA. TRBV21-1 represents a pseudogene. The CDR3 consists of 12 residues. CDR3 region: CASQARESGYTF. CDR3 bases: TGTGCCAGCCAGGCCAGGGAAAGTGGCTACACCTTC.

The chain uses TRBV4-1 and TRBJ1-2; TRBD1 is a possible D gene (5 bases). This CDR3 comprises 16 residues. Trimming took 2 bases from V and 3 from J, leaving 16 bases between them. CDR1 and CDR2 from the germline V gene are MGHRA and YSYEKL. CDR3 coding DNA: TGCGCCAGCAGCCAAAATTCTAGGGGTTCGGACTATGGCTACACCTTC. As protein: CASSQNSRGSDYGYTF.

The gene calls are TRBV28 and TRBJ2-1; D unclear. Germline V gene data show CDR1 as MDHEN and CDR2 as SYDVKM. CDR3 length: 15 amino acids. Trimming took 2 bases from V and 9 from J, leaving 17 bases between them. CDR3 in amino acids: CASSLRCPPTCEQFF. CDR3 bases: TGTGCCAGCAGTTTAAGATGTCCCCCCACGTGTGAGCAGTTCTTC.

CDR3: CASTLQGLGTDTQYF. As DNA, the CDR3 is TGTGCCAGCACGCTACAGGGGTTGGGCACAGATACGCAGTATTTT. This sequence joins TRBV7-9 and TRBJ2-3, with 7 bases aligning to TRBD1. Germline V gives CDR1 SEHNR, CDR2 FQNEAQ (reference sequence). Trimming at V came to 7 bases and at J to 1 base, leaving 8 bases not matched to a gene. The CDR3 consists of 15 residues.

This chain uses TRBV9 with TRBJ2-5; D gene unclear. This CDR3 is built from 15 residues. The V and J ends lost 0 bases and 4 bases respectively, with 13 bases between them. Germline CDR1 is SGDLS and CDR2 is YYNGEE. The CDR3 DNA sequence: TGTGCCAGCAGCGTAGGTATCAGTCCACCAGAGACCCAGTACTTC. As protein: CASSVGISPPETQYF.

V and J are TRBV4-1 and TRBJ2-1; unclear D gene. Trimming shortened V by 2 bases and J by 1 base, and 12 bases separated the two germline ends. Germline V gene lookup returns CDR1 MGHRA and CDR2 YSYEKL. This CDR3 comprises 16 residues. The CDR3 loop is CASSQSRTLSYNEQFF. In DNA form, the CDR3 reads TGCGCCAGCAGCCAATCGAGGACCCTGTCCTACAATGAGCAGTTCTTC.

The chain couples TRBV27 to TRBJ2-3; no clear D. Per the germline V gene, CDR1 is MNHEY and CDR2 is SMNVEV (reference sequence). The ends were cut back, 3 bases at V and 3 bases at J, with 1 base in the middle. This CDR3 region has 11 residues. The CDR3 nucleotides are TGTGCCAGCAGTTTGACAGATACGCAGTATTTT. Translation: CASSLTDTQYF.

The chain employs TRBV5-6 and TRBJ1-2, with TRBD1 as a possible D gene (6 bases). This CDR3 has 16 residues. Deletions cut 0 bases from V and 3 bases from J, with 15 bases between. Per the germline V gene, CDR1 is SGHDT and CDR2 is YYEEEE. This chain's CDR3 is CASSLDPGAVYYGYTF. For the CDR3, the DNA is TGTGCCAGCAGCTTGGATCCAGGGGCGGTTTACTATGGCTACACCTTC.

For the CDR3, the DNA is TGTGCCAGCAGACTGACAGGGGGAGACTATGGCTACACCTTC. It translates to CASRLTGGDYGYTF. V is TRBV5-4 and J is TRBJ1-2, with 9 bases lining up with TRBD1. Germline CDR1 reads SGHNT; CDR2 reads YYREEE (reference sequence). This CDR3 region has 14 residues. J lost 3 bases, V lost 5 bases, and 5 bases had no gene match.

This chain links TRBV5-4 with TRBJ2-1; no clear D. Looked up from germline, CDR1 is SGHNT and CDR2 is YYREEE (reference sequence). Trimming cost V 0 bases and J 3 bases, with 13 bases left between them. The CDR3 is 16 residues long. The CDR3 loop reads CASSLAAVGVYNEQFF. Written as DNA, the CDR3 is TGTGCCAGCAGCTTGGCTGCGGTTGGGGTCTACAATGAGCAGTTCTTC.

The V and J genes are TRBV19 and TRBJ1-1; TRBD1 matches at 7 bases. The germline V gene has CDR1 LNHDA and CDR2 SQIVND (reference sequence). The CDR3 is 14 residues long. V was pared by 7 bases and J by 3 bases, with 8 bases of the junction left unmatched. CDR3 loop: CASTMDRHYTEAFF. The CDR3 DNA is TGTGCCAGTACCATGGACAGGCACTACACTGAAGCTTTCTTT.

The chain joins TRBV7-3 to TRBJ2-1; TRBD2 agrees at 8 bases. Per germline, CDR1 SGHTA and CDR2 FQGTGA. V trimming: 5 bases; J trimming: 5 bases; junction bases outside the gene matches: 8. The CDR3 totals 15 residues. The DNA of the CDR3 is TGTGCCAGCAGCATTACCGGGACTAGAAACAATGAGCAGTTCTTC. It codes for CASSITGTRNNEQFF.

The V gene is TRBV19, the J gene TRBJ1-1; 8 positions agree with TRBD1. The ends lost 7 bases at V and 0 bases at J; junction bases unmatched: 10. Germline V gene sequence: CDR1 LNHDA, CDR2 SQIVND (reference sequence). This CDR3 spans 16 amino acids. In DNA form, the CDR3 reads TGTGCCAGTACTTCAGGAAGGACAGGGATGAACACTGAAGCTTTCTTT. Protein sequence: CASTSGRTGMNTEAFF.

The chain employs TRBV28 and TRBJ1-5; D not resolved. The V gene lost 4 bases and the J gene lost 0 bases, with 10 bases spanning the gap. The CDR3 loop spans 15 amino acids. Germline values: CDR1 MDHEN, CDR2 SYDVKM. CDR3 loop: CASSSLHYSNQPQHF. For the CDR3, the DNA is TGTGCCAGCAGTTCCCTCCACTATAGCAATCAGCCCCAGCATTTT.

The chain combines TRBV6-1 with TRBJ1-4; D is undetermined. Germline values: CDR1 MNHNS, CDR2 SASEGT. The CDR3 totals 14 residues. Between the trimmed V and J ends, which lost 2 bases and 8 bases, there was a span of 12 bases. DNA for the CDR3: TGTGCCAGCAGTGAACTGGGGATCGGAGAAAAACTGTTTTTT. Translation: CASSELGIGEKLFF.

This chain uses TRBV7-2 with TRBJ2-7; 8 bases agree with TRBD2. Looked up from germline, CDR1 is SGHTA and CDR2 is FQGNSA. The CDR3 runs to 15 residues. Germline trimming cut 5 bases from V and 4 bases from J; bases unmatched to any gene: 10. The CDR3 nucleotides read TGTGCCAGCAGCACCCAGACTAGCGCGGGTTACGAGCAGTACTTC. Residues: CASSTQTSAGYEQYF.

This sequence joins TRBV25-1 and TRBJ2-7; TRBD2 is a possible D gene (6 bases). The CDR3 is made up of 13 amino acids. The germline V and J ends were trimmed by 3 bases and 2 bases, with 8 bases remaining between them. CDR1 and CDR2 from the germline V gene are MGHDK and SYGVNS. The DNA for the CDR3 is TGTGCCAGCAGTGACCGGAGGGCCTACGAGCAGTACTTC. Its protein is CASSDRRAYEQYF.

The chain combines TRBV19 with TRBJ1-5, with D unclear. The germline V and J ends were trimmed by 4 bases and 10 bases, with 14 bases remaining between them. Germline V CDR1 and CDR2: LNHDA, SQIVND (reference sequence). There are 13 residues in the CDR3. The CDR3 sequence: CASSTFKGEPQHF. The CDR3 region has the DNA TGTGCCAGTAGTACATTTAAGGGTGAACCCCAGCATTTT.

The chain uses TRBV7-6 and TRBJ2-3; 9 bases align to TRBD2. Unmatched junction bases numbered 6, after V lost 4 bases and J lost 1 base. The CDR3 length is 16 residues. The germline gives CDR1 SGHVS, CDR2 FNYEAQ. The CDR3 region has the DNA TGTGCCAGCAGCTCAAGCCTAGCGGGACGCACAGATACGCAGTATTTT. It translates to CASSSSLAGRTDTQYF.

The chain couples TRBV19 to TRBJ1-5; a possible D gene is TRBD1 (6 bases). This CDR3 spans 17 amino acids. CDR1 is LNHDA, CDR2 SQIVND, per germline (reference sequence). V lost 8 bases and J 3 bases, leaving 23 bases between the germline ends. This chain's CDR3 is CASEDAGTFFSNQPQHF. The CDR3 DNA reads TGTGCCAGTGAAGACGCCGGGACATTCTTTTCCAATCAGCCCCAGCATTTT.

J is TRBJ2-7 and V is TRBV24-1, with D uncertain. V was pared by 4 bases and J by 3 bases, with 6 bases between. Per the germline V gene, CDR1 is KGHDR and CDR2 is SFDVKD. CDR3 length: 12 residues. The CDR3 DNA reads TGTGCCACCAGTGACCTAGTCTACGAGCAGTACTTC. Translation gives CATSDLVYEQYF.